This entry lists 24 T cell receptor beta chains sequenced from one sample in a study of shared clonotypes between healthy human individuals. Profiling relied on immunoSEQ multiplex PCR, and the TCRdb table lists in-frame clones only, not all of them. This table holds fewer than 550,000 clones, nearly 80% found once. Sample: PBMCs. Receptor source: a woman in her 40s in good health. Some clones in this sample may be carry-over from other donors' samples.

At least ten counts were recorded for this clone. V and J are TRBV7-6 and TRBJ1-1; TRBD1 matches 7 bases. Trimming at V came to 0 bases and at J to 0 bases, leaving 7 bases not matched to a gene. Germline CDR1 is SGHVS and CDR2 is FNYEAQ. CDR3 length: 17 amino acids. CDR3 protein: CASSLAWGGQLNTEAFF. For the CDR3, the DNA is TGTGCCAGCAGCTTAGCGTGGGGGGGACAGTTGAACACTGAAGCTTTCTTT.

The chain joins TRBV7-2 to TRBJ2-3, with D perhaps TRBD1 (6 bases). V shed 5 bases and J shed 5 bases, with 14 bases lying between them. Per germline, CDR1 SGHTA and CDR2 FQGNSA. This CDR3 has 14 amino acids. Here the CDR3 reads CASSLQGRGDTQYF. The CDR3 DNA is TGTGCCAGCAGCCTACAGGGACGTGGAGATACGCAGTATTTT.

This clone has only one observation. The junction departs from germline at one end; a sequencing error may be responsible. V gene TRBV5-6 combines with J gene TRBJ1-5; tentatively, D is TRBD1 (5 bases). In germline, CDR1 is SGHDT, CDR2 YYEEEE. The CDR3 is 16 residues long. DNA for the CDR3: TGTGCCAGCAGCTTGTATGGGACCCTAGGCAACCAGCCCCAGCATTTT. It is translated as CASSLYGTLGNQPQHF. The full variable domain, its missing parts supplied by reference TRBV5-6 and TRBJ1-5, is DAGVTQSPTHLIKTRGQQVTLRCSPKSGHDTVSWYQQALGQGPQFIFQYYEEEERQRGNFPDRFSGHQFPNYSSELNVNALLLGDSALYLCASSLYGTLGNQPQHFGDGTRLSIL.

The V call is TRBV5-5, the J call TRBJ2-1, with a weak D call TRBD1 (5 bases). Germline V lookup: CDR1 SGHKS, CDR2 YYEKEE (reference sequence). V shed 4 bases and J shed 9 bases, with 14 bases lying between them. This CDR3 spans 13 amino acids. Written as DNA, the CDR3 is TGTGCCAGCAGCATACAGGCCCCGGGTGAGCAGTTCTTC. Protein: CASSIQAPGEQFF.

Note on this clone: This may stem from a read error, because a much larger clone lies one nucleotide away. The V gene is TRBV7-9, the J gene TRBJ1-1; D call uncertain. There are 12 residues in the CDR3. The V and J ends lost 5 bases and 4 bases respectively, with 8 bases between them. Germline V lookup: CDR1 SEHNR, CDR2 FQNEAQ (reference sequence). The CDR3 spells CASSPRITEAFF. Here the CDR3 DNA reads TGTGCCAGCAGCCCCCGGATCACTGAAGCTTTCTTT.

In this sample, this clone turned up once. CDR3 in DNA: TGTGCCAGCAAGACTATCCAAGAGACCCAGTACTTC. Translating it yields CASKTIQETQYF. The rearrangement links TRBV28 to TRBJ2-5, with a weak D call TRBD2 (5 bases). Trimming stripped 7 bases from V and 1 base from J, with 7 bases between. CDR1 MDHEN and CDR2 SYDVKM come from the germline V gene. This CDR3 has 12 amino acids.

The table lists this clone with many counts. This chain links TRBV6-1 with TRBJ1-2, with a tentative D call TRBD1 (6 bases). Per the germline V gene, CDR1 is MNHNS and CDR2 is SASEGT. Trimming took off 4 bases at V and 4 bases at J, with 19 bases between the two ends. The CDR3 covers 16 residues. The CDR3 spells CASSAEDDRPGYGYTF. In nucleotides, the CDR3 is TGTGCCAGCAGTGCCGAAGACGACAGGCCAGGCTATGGCTACACCTTC.

The CDR3 sequence is CASSKTSLRNEQFF. CDR3 in DNA: TGCGCCAGCAGTAAGACTAGTCTTCGGAATGAGCAGTTCTTC. The chain is built from TRBV5-1 and TRBJ2-1, with TRBD2 as a possible D gene (6 bases). CDR1 is SGHRS, CDR2 YFSETQ, per germline. The CDR3 has 14 residues. Trimming removed 5 bases from V and 7 bases from J, with 16 bases in between.

The rearrangement links TRBV6-4 to TRBJ2-7; 15 positions match TRBD2. V was pared by 1 base and J by 3 bases, with 7 bases of the junction left unmatched. There are 18 residues in the CDR3. The germline V gene has CDR1 MRHNA and CDR2 SNTAGT. The CDR3 nucleotides are TGTGCCAGCAGTGACTGGGGACTAGCGGGAGGTTTGTGCTACGAGCAGTACTTC. This codes for CASSDWGLAGGLCYEQYF.

This clone was seen only a few times. The rearrangement links TRBV2 to TRBJ2-3; 8 bases align to TRBD2. Germline V gene sequence: CDR1 SNHLY, CDR2 FYNNEI. The CDR3 extends over 14 amino acids. After removal of 6 bases from V and 2 bases from J, the junction contained 4 bases not matched to a gene. As DNA, the CDR3 is TGTGCCAGCAGGCCCGGACTAGCCACAGATACGCAGTATTTT. As protein: CASRPGLATDTQYF.

This clone was detected ten times or more. Written as DNA, the CDR3 is TGTGCCAGCAGTAAAGGGGAGAGCACAGATACGCAGTATTTT. As protein: CASSKGESTDTQYF. The chain carries TRBV6-4 and TRBJ2-3, with D possibly called TRBD1 or TRBD2 (5 bases each). CDR3 length equals 14 residues. The germline V and J ends were trimmed by 5 bases and 0 bases, with 9 bases remaining between them. Looked up from germline, CDR1 is MRHNA and CDR2 is SNTAGT.

J is TRBJ2-1 and V is TRBV5-4, with a weak D call TRBD1 (5 bases). Germline CDR1 is SGHNT and CDR2 is YYREEE (reference sequence). The V gene lost 0 bases and the J gene lost 0 bases, with 10 bases spanning the gap. This CDR3 has 16 residues. The CDR3 loop reads CASSLGGGSSYNEQFF. CDR3 bases: TGTGCCAGCAGCTTGGGGGGCGGTAGCTCCTACAATGAGCAGTTCTTC.

The gene calls are TRBV15 and TRBJ2-7; 11 nucleotides align to TRBD1. Germline CDR1 reads LNHNV; CDR2 reads YYDKDF (reference sequence). The ends lost 3 bases at V and 1 base at J; junction bases unmatched: 5. The length of the CDR3 is 16 residues. The chain's CDR3 is CATSRLGTGGSYEQYF. The CDR3 bases are TGTGCCACCAGCAGGCTTGGGACAGGGGGTTCCTACGAGCAGTACTTC. Looking up the rest from reference TRBV15 and TRBJ2-7 gives the full variable domain: DAMVIQNPRYQVTQFGKPVTLSCSQTLNHNVMYWYQQKSSQAPKLLFHYYDKDFNNEADTPDNFQSRRPNTSFCFLDIRSPGLGDTAMYLCATSRLGTGGSYEQYFGPGTRLTVT.

This clone came up once. V and J are TRBV7-9 and TRBJ2-1; D is uncertain. The CDR3 contains 13 residues. Germline-derived CDR1 and CDR2 are SEHNR and FQNEAQ (reference sequence). The V gene lost 0 bases and the J gene lost 8 bases, with 8 bases spanning the gap. DNA for the CDR3: TGTGCCAGCAGCTTAGCGGTGGGCCATGAGCAGTTCTTC. It specifies CASSLAVGHEQFF. Drawing the rest from reference TRBV7-9 and TRBJ2-1, the complete variable domain is DTGVSQNPRHKITKRGQNVTFRCDPISEHNRLYWYRQTLGQGPEFLTYFQNEAQLEKSRLLSDRFSAERPKGSFSTLEIQRTEQGDSAMYLCASSLAVGHEQFFGPGTRLTVL.

Here the CDR3 reads CASSLSSGGSAETQYF. The CDR3 DNA follows: TGTGCCAGCAGCCTATCTAGCGGGGGATCTGCAGAGACCCAGTACTTC. V and J are TRBV7-2 and TRBJ2-5; TRBD2 agrees at 10 bases. The CDR3 covers 16 residues. J was trimmed by 4 bases and V by 5 bases; bases with no gene match: 10. CDR1 is SGHTA and CDR2 is FQGNSA in the germline V gene.

The chain has TRBV7-9 and TRBJ2-1, with D perhaps matching TRBD2 (6 bases). V lost 5 bases to trimming and J lost 5 bases, with 19 bases between them. This CDR3 contains 16 residues. The germline V gene encodes CDR1 SEHNR and CDR2 FQNEAQ (reference sequence). This chain's CDR3 is CASSPLGGLRNNEQFF. CDR3 in DNA: TGTGCCAGCAGCCCCCTTGGGGGACTTCGGAACAATGAGCAGTTCTTC.

CDR3 residues: CASSESHRGGAYEQYF. The DNA for the CDR3 is TGTGCCAGCAGTGAATCCCACAGGGGAGGCGCCTACGAGCAGTACTTC. The chain carries TRBV6-1 and TRBJ2-7, with a tentative D call TRBD1 (7 bases). Germline-derived CDR1 and CDR2 are MNHNS and SASEGT. V shed 2 bases and J shed 2 bases, with 16 bases lying between them. This CDR3 comprises 16 residues.

The chain is built from TRBV6-5 and TRBJ1-5; the match to TRBD1 covers 8 bases. The germline gives CDR1 MNHEY, CDR2 SVGAGI. V lost 5 bases, J lost 3 bases, and 6 bases stayed unmatched. This CDR3 spans 15 amino acids. CDR3 sequence reads: CASSTRGRPNQPQHF. The CDR3 DNA sequence: TGTGCCAGCAGTACCAGGGGGCGACCCAATCAGCCCCAGCATTTT.

This clone was counted a single time. The rearrangement uses TRBV4-2 and TRBJ2-5; D unclear. V was pared by 4 bases and J by 7 bases, with 16 bases between. Germline CDR1 LGHNA, CDR2 YNFKEQ. The CDR3 totals 14 residues. The CDR3 spells CASSRSGPEGTQYF. In nucleotides, the CDR3 is TGTGCCAGCAGCCGTTCCGGGCCCGAAGGGACCCAGTACTTC.

CDR3 amino acids: CASSLVGQTDIQYF. The CDR3, as DNA: TGCGCCAGCAGCTTGGTGGGACAGACGGACATTCAGTACTTC. The rearrangement links TRBV5-1 to TRBJ2-4, with TRBD1 matching over 7 bases. CDR1 and CDR2 (germline): SGHRS, YFSETQ. Germline trimming cut 0 bases from V and 8 bases from J; bases unmatched to any gene: 5. The length of the CDR3 is 14 residues.

The V gene is TRBV5-1, the J gene TRBJ2-7; D remains unclear. The germline gives CDR1 SGHRS, CDR2 YFSETQ. The CDR3 extends over 11 amino acids. V shed 3 bases and J shed 5 bases, with 6 bases lying between them. CDR3 loop: CASSYINEQYF. For the CDR3, the DNA is TGCGCCAGCAGCTATATTAACGAGCAGTACTTC.

The chain employs TRBV5-1 and TRBJ2-3; D may be TRBD2 (6 bases). Per the germline V gene, CDR1 is SGHRS and CDR2 is YFSETQ. The CDR3 loop spans 15 amino acids. V was shortened by 4 bases and J by 4 bases, with 16 bases between the two germline ends. The CDR3 DNA reads TGCGCCAGCAGCCCCTGGGGGGAGAGTTCAGATACGCAGTATTTT. Amino acids: CASSPWGESSDTQYF.

The rearrangement uses TRBV4-3 and TRBJ2-1; possible D gene TRBD2, 5 bases. Between the trimmed V and J ends, which lost 4 bases and 0 bases, there was a span of 10 bases. Germline CDR1 LGHNA, CDR2 YSLEER. The CDR3 totals 15 residues. The CDR3 DNA reads TGCGCCAGCAGCCGTAGCGCGAGCTCCTACAATGAGCAGTTCTTC. Its protein is CASSRSASSYNEQFF.

DNA for the CDR3: TGTGCCATGGGACAGGGGGTTAATGAGCAGTTCTTC. Translating gives CAMGQGVNEQFF. The chain has TRBV10-3 and TRBJ2-1; TRBD1 agrees at 11 bases. V lost 9 bases to trimming and J lost 7 bases; unmatched junction nucleotides: 2. This CDR3 is built from 12 residues. Per germline, CDR1 ENHRY and CDR2 SYGVKD.